A selection of T cell receptor beta chains follows, all from one sample in a study of identifying expanded T cells in peripheral blood. TCRdb's copy holds only in-frame clones and misses some; the assay was immunoSEQ multiplex PCR. The sample yields about 50,000 clones, approximately 82% seen once. Sequenced: blood. Receptors originate from a person aged 18 to 75 in good health. CDR3s include the opening cysteine and the closing phenylalanine or tryptophan. A D gene is named only where the DNA matches it firmly. Expanded clones get a size class; other rows say once, few or many, or leave the size out.

D gene	V gene	J gene	clone size	CDR3 protein	CDR3 DNA
NA	TRBV6-5	TRBJ2-3	NA	CASSYFGDTQYF	TGTGCCAGCAGCTACTTCGGGGATACGCAGTATTTT
TRBD1	TRBV9	TRBJ2-1	NA	CASSVDRADEQFF	TGTGCCAGCAGCGTTGACAGGGCGGATGAGCAGTTCTTC
NA	TRBV7-2	TRBJ2-4	NA	CASSPSSNPQNIQYF	TGTGCCAGCAGTCCGTCCTCTAATCCCCAAAACATTCAGTACTTC
TRBD2	TRBV9	TRBJ2-2	NA	CASSVSVGTSGTGELFF	TGTGCCAGCAGCGTATCGGTCGGGACTAGCGGAACCGGGGAGCTGTTTTTT
TRBD1	TRBV19	TRBJ1-5	NA	CASSPALQGAGNQPQHF	TGTGCCAGTAGCCCCGCATTACAGGGGGCGGGCAATCAGCCCCAGCATTTT
NA	TRBV5-1	TRBJ1-1	NA	CASSLDFPNTEAFF	TGCGCCAGCAGCTTGGATTTTCCGAACACTGAAGCTTTCTTT
NA	TRBV5-1	TRBJ2-3	NA	CASSYGTARTDTQYF	TGCGCCAGCAGCTACGGGACCGCACGCACAGATACGCAGTATTTT
TRBD2	TRBV14	TRBJ2-1	few	CASSQDGRLAGGPRNEQFF	TGTGCCAGCAGCCAAGATGGGAGGCTAGCGGGAGGGCCCAGGAATGAGCAGTTCTTC
NA	TRBV27	TRBJ1-1	NA	CASSPFVGVGNTEAFF	TGTGCCAGCAGCCCTTTTGTGGGGGTTGGGAACACTGAAGCTTTCTTT
TRBD2	TRBV11-1	TRBJ2-5	NA	CASTPRAGGQETQYF	TGTGCCAGCACCCCTCGTGCGGGGGGGCAAGAGACCCAGTACTTC
TRBD2	TRBV7-9	TRBJ2-7	NA	CASSSGGSSYEQYF	TGTGCCAGCAGCTCGGGCGGGAGCTCCTACGAGCAGTACTTC
NA	TRBV5-1	TRBJ2-2	NA	CASSVLRTTNTGELFF	TGCGCCAGCAGCGTCCTGCGGACAACGAACACCGGGGAGCTGTTTTTT
NA	TRBV11-2	TRBJ1-2	NA	CASSLPGTSGYTF	TGTGCCAGCAGCTTGCCGGGGACCTCTGGCTACACCTTC
NA	TRBV11-2	TRBJ2-3	NA	CASSLGRVTDTQYF	TGTGCCAGCAGCTTGGGCAGGGTAACAGATACGCAGTATTTT
NA	TRBV5-1	TRBJ2-5	NA	CASSLRGETQYF	TGCGCCAGCAGCTTGCGAGGAGAGACCCAGTACTTC